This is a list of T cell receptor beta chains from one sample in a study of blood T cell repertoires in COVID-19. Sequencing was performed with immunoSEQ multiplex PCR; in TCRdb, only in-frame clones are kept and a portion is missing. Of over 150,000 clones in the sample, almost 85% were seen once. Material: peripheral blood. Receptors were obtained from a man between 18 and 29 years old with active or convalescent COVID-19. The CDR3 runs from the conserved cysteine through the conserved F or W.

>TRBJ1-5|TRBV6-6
CASSYTTGKPQHF
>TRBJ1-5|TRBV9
CASSVAAERNQPQHF
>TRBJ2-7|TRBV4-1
CASSPDSSYEQYF
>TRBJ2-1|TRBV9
CASSVSAGVNSEQFF
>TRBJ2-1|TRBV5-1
CASSVDKGYNEQFF
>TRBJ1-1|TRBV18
CASSTSSGTEAFF
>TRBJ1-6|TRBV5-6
CATGRGSSYNSPLHF
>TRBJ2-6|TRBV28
CASSFHRGTGANVLTF
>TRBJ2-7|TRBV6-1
CASSEWGDGFEQYF
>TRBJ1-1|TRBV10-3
CAISESMDRVQLKAFF
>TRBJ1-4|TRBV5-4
CASSLGQGREKLFF
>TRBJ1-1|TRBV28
CASSLPTGMGTEAFF
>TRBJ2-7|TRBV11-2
CASRLKEYEQYF
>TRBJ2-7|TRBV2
CASLRDRANYEQYF
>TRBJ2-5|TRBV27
CASKMTATLLVQETQYF
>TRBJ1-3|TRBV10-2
CASSGGQSGSGNTIYF
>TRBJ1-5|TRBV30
CAWSGQGGHQPQHF
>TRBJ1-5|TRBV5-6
CASSSLGTDSNQPQHF
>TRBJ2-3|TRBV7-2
CASSLAGGRSTDTQYF
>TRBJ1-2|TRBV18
CASSPPGQGYGYTF
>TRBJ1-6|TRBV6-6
CASSYIGQSNSPLHF
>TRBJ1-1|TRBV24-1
CATSDPPGGNTEAFF
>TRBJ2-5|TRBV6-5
CASSYSTRSGQETQYF
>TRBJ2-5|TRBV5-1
CASSLAGVRRETQYF
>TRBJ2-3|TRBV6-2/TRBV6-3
CASSLTSGMGTDTQYF
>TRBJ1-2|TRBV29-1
CSGQTGDYGYTF
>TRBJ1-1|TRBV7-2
CASSLAPSGVTEAFF
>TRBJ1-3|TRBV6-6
CAAKTGGAGNTIYF
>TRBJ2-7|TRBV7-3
CASSLNSATGGHEQYF
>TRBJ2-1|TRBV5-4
CASSSVAGDYEQFF
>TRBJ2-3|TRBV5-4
CASSSWAGVSTDTQYF
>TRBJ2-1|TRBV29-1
CSVSRVGGRLPNEQFF
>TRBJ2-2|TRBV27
CASQRERGHGGGELFF
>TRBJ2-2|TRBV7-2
CASSKKQGLTGELFF